The T cell receptor (beta chain) described here comes from a study of yellow fever vaccine responses in identical twins. One entry per CDR3 protein, called by TCRdb with MiXCR from the RT-PCR reads. The sample lists about 4,700 distinct CDR3 sequences, around nine tenths occurring once. The CDR3 covers 14 residues. Germline CDR1 is SGHAT and CDR2 is FQDESV (reference sequence). The J segment lost 7 bases and the V segment lost 9 bases, leaving 9 bases of the junction unmatched. The source of this sequence is a woman aged 18-29 years who received the yellow fever vaccine. This chain joins TRBV11-1 and TRBJ2-1; 10 nucleotides line up with TRBD2. The specimen comprised T cells from blood (PBMCs), unsorted or a sorted subset (not recorded which), sampled before or after yellow fever vaccination (not recorded which). As DNA, the CDR3 is TGTGCCAGTATGCTAGCGGGAGTGCGGAATGAGCAGTTCTTC. It translates to CASMLAGVRNEQFF.